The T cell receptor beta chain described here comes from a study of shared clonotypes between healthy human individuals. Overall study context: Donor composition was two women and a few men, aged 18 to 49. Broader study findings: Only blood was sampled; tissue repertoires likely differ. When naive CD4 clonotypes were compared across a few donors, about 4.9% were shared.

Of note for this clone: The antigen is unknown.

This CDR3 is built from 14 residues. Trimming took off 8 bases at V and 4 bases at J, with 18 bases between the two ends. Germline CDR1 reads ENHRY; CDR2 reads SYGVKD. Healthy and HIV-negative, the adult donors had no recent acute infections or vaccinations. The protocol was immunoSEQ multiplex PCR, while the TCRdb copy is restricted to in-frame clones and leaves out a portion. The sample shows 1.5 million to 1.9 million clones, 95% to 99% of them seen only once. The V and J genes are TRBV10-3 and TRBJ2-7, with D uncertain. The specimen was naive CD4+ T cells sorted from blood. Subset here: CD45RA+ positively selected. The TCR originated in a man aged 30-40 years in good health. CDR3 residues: CAIRSAVDGYEQYF. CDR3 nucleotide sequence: TGTGCCATCCGGTCGGCCGTGGACGGTTACGAGCAGTACTTC.